A selection of T cell receptor beta chains follows, all from one sample in a study of T-cell reconstitution after alpha-beta-depleted transplantation in children. TCRdb called the PCR reads again in MiXCR, with one record for every CDR3 protein. The sample records around 600,000 distinct CDR3 sequences, more than 20% being singletons. The specimen was PBMCs, mostly from graft donor cells, collected 360 days after TCRalphabeta/CD19-depleted stem cell transplant. These receptors originate from a boy under two years old who had a stem cell transplant for acute myeloid leukemia, so the T cells may come from the graft donor. Both conserved end residues are part of each CDR3. The D gene is left open where the match is weak. Clone size, where shown, is once, few, many, or a class for clones that have expanded.

D	size	length	V	J	DNA	CDR3
.	.	14	TRBV9	TRBJ2-1	TGTGCCAGCAGCGTTTTGGGCACCGGGGATGAGCAGTTCTTC	CASSVLGTGDEQFF
.	.	14	TRBV7-8	TRBJ2-3	TGTGCCAGCAGTACGGACAGTGCAGGGGATACGCAGTATTTT	CASSTDSAGDTQYF
TRBD1	many	15	TRBV10-3	TRBJ2-3	TGTGCCATCAGTCTAGGACAGGGCGAGACAGATACGCAGTATTTT	CAISLGQGETDTQYF
TRBD1	.	15	TRBV28	TRBJ2-5	TGTGCCAGCAGTTCACACCGGGACAGGGGAGAGACCCAGTACTTC	CASSSHRDRGETQYF
TRBD1	.	16	TRBV20-1	TRBJ1-4	TGCAGTGCAACCGGGACAGGGGGATATGGTAATGAAAAACTGTTTTTT	CSATGTGGYGNEKLFF
TRBD2	many	13	TRBV28	TRBJ2-3	TGTGCCAGCAGGGGGAGGGTGACAGATACGCAGTATTTT	CASRGRVTDTQYF
.	.	13	TRBV6-6	TRBJ2-2	TGTGCCAGCAGGCCGACTCCCGCCGGGGAGCTGTTTTTT	CASRPTPAGELFF
.	many	15	TRBV11-3	TRBJ2-5	TGTGCCAGCAGCCCAGGCCGGTCCTCTGAAGAGACCCAGTACTTC	CASSPGRSSEETQYF
TRBD1	.	14	TRBV5-6	TRBJ1-5	TGTGCCAGCAGCGGCCGGGACAGGGGGCAGCCCCAGCATTTT	CASSGRDRGQPQHF
TRBD2	many	17	TRBV13	TRBJ2-7	TGTGCCAGCAGCCTCGGACTAGCGGGGGCCTTCTCCTACGAGCAGTACTTC	CASSLGLAGAFSYEQYF
.	.	15	TRBV20-1	TRBJ2-7	TGCAGTGCTAGAGATCAAGGACAGAGCTCCTACGAGCAGTACTTC	CSARDQGQSSYEQYF